Described below is a single T cell receptor (beta chain) sequence and its context. No antigen is known for it. The sample comes from a study of cytomegalovirus exposure and HLA in healthy donors (dated by TCRdb to 2017 to 2019). Looking at the study overall: An earlier analysis of some 620 of the donors reported 276 Gb of sequence data and 117 million unique TCR beta sequences obtained from 180 million or so T cells. Around 320 gigabases of sequencing data and tens of millions of unique TCR sequences were included in an early release covering under 650 HLA-typed donors. Among the roughly 430 genotyped donors, 81% belonged to the genetic ancestry cluster associated with self-reported Caucasian donors. The study was designed to test whether signatures of past pathogen exposure could be identified by cataloging public T cell receptors. Using immunosequencing, the study profiled T cell repertoires from 500 to 800 subjects and related those repertoires to cytomegalovirus serostatus. A separate validation cohort of about 110 different subjects was used in addition to the roughly 700-subject first cohort. The study combined high-throughput TCR immunosequencing, statistical association of individual TCRs with disease status, and machine learning to predict cytomegalovirus infection status. To study patterns of TCR occurrence, a later analysis re-analyzed previously published TCR beta repertoires from 500 to 850 donors and added high-resolution HLA genotyping. Rather than using new phenotypic data, the later analysis identified candidate immune exposures from TCR beta sequences and from how often those sequences occurred across donors. An earlier analysis of roughly 600 of the donors used high-throughput TCR beta sequencing to judge whether each TCR beta V gene segment behaved as functional or pseudogenic. Donor age, sex, ethnicity and CMV serostatus were compiled together with the repertoire data. A later genetic analysis used genome-wide SNP genotypes for 398 of the 666 donors, treating that subset as a discovery cohort. Every discovery cohort repertoire had been produced on one sequencing platform. Class I and class II HLA loci were covered by the typing at four-digit resolution. Typing coverage differed by locus: A, B, C, DRB1 and DQB1 were typed in about 629-640 donors, DQA1 in about 550, DPA1 in around 600, and DPB1 in 472. About 5 DR-DQ haplotypes were handled as single units for association and clustering, since linkage in the cohort was strong. Among almost 400 genotyped donors of the cohort, an average of about 240,000 unique TCR beta nucleotide sequences were sequenced per donor, roughly 20% of them non-productive.

What the work shows at the level of the full study, not this receptor alone: A cluster of highly shared sequence variants was judged likely to represent a technical artifact of the sequencing pipeline. The authors suggested that the approach could potentially be generalized to other disease states and immunological phenotypes. Compared with equally common non-associated chains, HLA-associated TCR beta chains in a later analysis were more clonally expanded and had lower generation probabilities. In a later genetic analysis, a missense DCLRE1C variant was associated with V-gene and J-gene trimming of TCR beta chains, and the association was replicated in an independent cohort. In the study, 150 to 200 TCR beta chains were listed as associated with cytomegalovirus. Compared with the roughly 670-donor mean, donors in an Asian-associated ancestry cluster had fewer N-insertions in productive TCRs, according to a later genetic analysis. In this cohort, only TCR beta chains were sequenced, and detectable features were limited by the absence of alpha or paired-chain data. According to a later analysis, most CMV-associated TCR beta chains appeared to be HLA-restricted, and the HLA associations seemed to be driven largely by CMV exposure. Presence/absence analyses assumed roughly uniform sequencing depth across donors, an assumption that may not hold. A few of the identified cytomegalovirus-associated TCR beta chains were confirmed in vitro to be specific for cytomegalovirus antigens. Several of the top co-occurrence clusters appeared to be linked to parvovirus B19, influenza, CMV and Epstein-Barr virus, according to a later analysis. Because counts were too low, 15 or so rarely observed V segments, including chromosome 9 orphons, were excluded from the earlier analysis of 587 of the donors. In both the original and validation cohorts, the classifier was reported to diagnose cytomegalovirus status with high specificity and sensitivity. Correlated functional status among segregating V segments might reflect linkage disequilibrium, but an unknown experimental factor could not be ruled out. Because HLA typing was unavailable for some donors at each locus, only the typed subset was used in association tests. In a later analysis, the rate of TCR association differed among HLA loci, with DRB1 alleles having the most associated TCRs and HLA-C alleles having the fewest. An earlier analysis of roughly 570 of the donors showed that most TCR beta V segments appeared in productive rearrangements either about 90% or about 30% of the time, which broadly matched IMGT annotations. Assigning TCR associations to individual alleles was difficult when HLA alleles, especially DR and DQ, strongly co-occurred. Immune exposure information for the cohort was limited to CMV serostatus. A later analysis associated 15,000 to 20,000 TCR beta sequences with specific HLA alleles at a false discovery rate of 0.05. Most TCR sequences were observed very rarely across donors, whereas some public TCRs were present in many individuals. A further reported finding was that TCR beta sequences accurately predicted the HLA-A and HLA-B alleles for most subjects in the first cohort.

The cohort was made up of roughly 670 healthy bone marrow donors. All cohort members were sampled while nominally healthy, although unrecorded immune exposures were likely present. The donor was CMV seropositive and was included in the group of approximately 310 seropositive cohort members. A peripheral blood sample was provided by each donor, and peripheral blood mononuclear cells were used for TCR beta sequencing. Genomic DNA was extracted from the blood cell samples with the Qiagen DNeasy Blood Extraction Kit. The receptor library was made with the immunoSEQ multiplex PCR assay. For the multiplex PCR, a mixture combining 60 forward primers for TCR Vbeta segments and 13 reverse primers for TCR Jbeta segments was used. The CDR3 region of rearranged TCR beta genes was amplified from genomic DNA with a multiplex PCR assay. Amplified TCR beta libraries were sequenced as 87-base-pair reads on the Illumina HiSeq System. The published analysis was carried out like this. In a later analysis, tens of millions of unique TCR beta chains were counted across the 500 to 700 repertoires, and some 10 million of these chains were shared by at least two donors. A nearest-neighbor algorithm error-corrected the raw reads and collapsed the reads into unique sequences, merging closely related sequences to remove PCR and sequencing errors. CDR3 sequences were aligned to IMGT reference sequences to assign V, D and J gene segments. For a sequence to be retained, a match of at least six nucleotides to both a V gene segment and a J gene segment was required. Rearrangements were called productive when the CDR3 lacked stop codons and stayed in frame with V and J; all others were non-productive. CDR3 was defined according to IMGT convention as the region running from the second conserved V-encoded cysteine to the conserved J-encoded phenylalanine. Sequences without an unambiguous match to a single V gene segment were excluded from the earlier analysis of about 600 of the donors. An earlier analysis of 550 to 650 of the donors classified V segments as functional when productive rearrangements were above 56.7% and as segregating when the standard deviation between donors was above 5%. A statistical classification framework was built for diagnosing cytomegalovirus status from the catalog of TCR beta chain sequences. A later analysis assigned V and J genes by comparing TCR nucleotide sequences with IMGT/GENE-DB human TR gene sequences. Using the TCRdist pipeline, a later analysis assigned CDR3 sequences along with most-parsimonious VDJ recombination scenarios. A later analysis defined each TCR beta chain by its CDR3 amino acid sequence plus V-gene family, and excluded reads lacking a unique V-gene family. A later analysis removed roughly 590 highly shared, low-generation-probability nucleotide sequences to deal with suspected cross-contamination and a sequencing artifact. For each public chain, a later analysis derived a clonal expansion index from normalized ranks of inferred template counts within each repertoire. Generation probabilities in a later analysis came from a VDJ recombination model fitted to out-of-frame rearrangements, and those results were checked against IGoR. In a later analysis, TCR-TCR, TCR-HLA and TCR-CMV co-occurrence was scored with hypergeometric tests, and a repertoire-size bias correction was applied to TCR pairs. In a later analysis, false discovery rates were estimated by permuting HLA or CMV assignments 20 times. In a later analysis, co-occurring TCRs were grouped using DBSCAN, with TCRdist sequence similarity added in when clustering inside HLA-allele-positive subsets. Repertoires with fewer than 30,000 or more than 120,000 public chains were left out of co-occurrence clustering, as were about five repertoires with anomalous nucleotide sharing. Entries here come from immuneACCESS through TCRdb and include only in-frame sequences with V and J called. Some clones fail to appear in such tables; in the studies checked, an unresolved V gene covers under half of the shortfall, and the cause of the remainder is unknown. For V, J and clone size, that table is used; D and trimming come from the DNA. For this sample, the table gives some 60,000 clones. The ten largest account for more than 5% of the sample.

This clonotype was obtained from a man aged 25 to 40 in good health and CMV-seropositive. The sequencing sample was made of PBMCs.

DNA sequence: TGTGCCAGCAGCTTATTGGAAGCGGGGGGTCTATACAATGAGCAGTTCTTC. This yields the protein CASSLLEAGGLYNEQFF. The chain is made from TRBV7-6 and TRBJ2-1; the junction holds 9 bases that match TRBD2. The germline V gene encodes CDR1 SGHVS and CDR2 FNYEAQ. Unmatched junction bases come to 9, with V trimmed by 2 bases and J by 4 bases. The CDR3 runs 17 residues from the cysteine to the phenylalanine. Only the CDR3 part of the read is kept: 51 bases, read in frame from the first base. When the CDR3 is completed using the reference TRBV7-6 and TRBJ2-1 genes on either side, the full variable domain is GAGVSQSPRYKVTKRGQDVALRCDPISGHVSLYWYRQALGQGPEFLTYFNYEAQQDKSGLPNDRFSAERPEGSISTLTIQRTEQRDSAMYRCASSLLEAGGLYNEQFFGPGTRLTVL.